This T cell receptor beta chain is from a study of T cells in Graves' hyperthyroidism and ophthalmopathy. Regarding the study as a whole: Also found in blood were most expanded thyroid clonotypes above 0.001.

In regard to this clonotype: What it binds is not known.

V lost 1 base, J lost 2 bases, and 21 bases lay in between. The germline gives CDR1 SGHVS, CDR2 FQNEAQ. The CDR3 is 18 amino acids. Amplified TCR beta CDR3 regions came from RNA transcripts. A set of HTBI primers served as the primers for a first-round RT-PCR of the TCR CDR3. TCRdb reprocessed the multiplex PCR reads with MiXCR, giving one entry per CDR3 protein. This sample has a few hundred thousand distinct CDR3 sequences, with 13% found just once. Sequenced sample: blood. The sequence was obtained from a man aged 25-40 years with Graves' hyperthyroidism that later progressed to Graves' ophthalmopathy. The chain couples TRBV7-8 to TRBJ2-7, with a tentative D call TRBD2 (6 bases). In nucleotides, the CDR3 is TGTGCCAGCAGCTTAGTACGTTTGGGGACGGGACTCGCCTACGAGCAGTACTTC. Amino acid sequence: CASSLVRLGTGLAYEQYF.